This T cell receptor beta chain was captured by sequencing in a study of shared clonotypes between healthy human individuals. The method was immunoSEQ multiplex PCR; TCRdb's version includes in-frame clones alone and lacks a portion of them. The sample has some 1,400,000 clones; roughly 96% are singletons. Germline CDR1 reads KGHSH; CDR2 reads LQKENI. This CDR3 comprises 13 residues. V gave up 2 bases and J gave up 6 bases, with 10 bases separating them. Partitioning of CD4+ cells yielded a CD45RA+ naive subset and a CD45RA-negative memory subset. Specimen: naive CD4+ T cells sorted from blood. Subset of the sample: CD45RA+ positively selected. This receptor was obtained from a man younger than 40 in good health. The chain links TRBV18 to TRBJ1-1; no reliable D call. CDR3 bases: TGTGCCAGCTCACCATCCCACGTACCTGAAGCTTTCTTT. Protein: CASSPSHVPEAFF.